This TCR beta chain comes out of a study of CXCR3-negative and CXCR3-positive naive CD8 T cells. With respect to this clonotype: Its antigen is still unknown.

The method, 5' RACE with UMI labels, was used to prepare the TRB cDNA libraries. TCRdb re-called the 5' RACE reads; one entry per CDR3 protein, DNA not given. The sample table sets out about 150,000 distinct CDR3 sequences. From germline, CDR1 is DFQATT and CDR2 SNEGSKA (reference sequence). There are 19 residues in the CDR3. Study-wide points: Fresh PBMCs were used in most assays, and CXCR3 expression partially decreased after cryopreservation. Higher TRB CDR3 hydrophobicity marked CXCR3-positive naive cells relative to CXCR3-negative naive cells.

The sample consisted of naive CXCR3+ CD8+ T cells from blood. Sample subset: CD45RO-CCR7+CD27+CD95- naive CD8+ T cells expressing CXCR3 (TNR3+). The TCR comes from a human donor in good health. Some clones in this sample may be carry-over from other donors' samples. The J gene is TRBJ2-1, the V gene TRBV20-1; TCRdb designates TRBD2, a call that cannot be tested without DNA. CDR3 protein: CSARDLFGLEGRDYNEQFF.